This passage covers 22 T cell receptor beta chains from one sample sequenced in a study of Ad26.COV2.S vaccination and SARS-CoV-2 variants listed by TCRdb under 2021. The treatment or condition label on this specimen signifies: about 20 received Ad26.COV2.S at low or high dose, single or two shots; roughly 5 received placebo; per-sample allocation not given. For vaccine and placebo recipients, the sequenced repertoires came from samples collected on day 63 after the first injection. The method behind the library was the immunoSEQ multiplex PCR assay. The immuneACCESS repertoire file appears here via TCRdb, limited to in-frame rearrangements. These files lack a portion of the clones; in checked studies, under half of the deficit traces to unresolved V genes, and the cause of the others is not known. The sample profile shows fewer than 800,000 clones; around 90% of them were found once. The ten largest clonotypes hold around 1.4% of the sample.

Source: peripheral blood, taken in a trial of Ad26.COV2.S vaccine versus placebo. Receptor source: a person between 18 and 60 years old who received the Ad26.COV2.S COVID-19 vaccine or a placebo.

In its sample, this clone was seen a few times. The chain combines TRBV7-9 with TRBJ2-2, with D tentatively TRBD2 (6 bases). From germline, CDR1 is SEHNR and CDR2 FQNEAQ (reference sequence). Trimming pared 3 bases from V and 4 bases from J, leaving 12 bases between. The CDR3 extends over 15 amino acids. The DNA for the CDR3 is TGTGCCAGCAGCTTCGGCGGGATCATCACCGGGGAGCTGTTTTTT. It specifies CASSFGGIITGELFF.

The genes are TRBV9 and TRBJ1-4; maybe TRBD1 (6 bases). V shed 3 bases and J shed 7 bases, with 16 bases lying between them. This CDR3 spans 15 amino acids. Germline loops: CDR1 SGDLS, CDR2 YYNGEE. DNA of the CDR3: TGTGCCAGCAGCGCCCCCGGGGGGGCGGGTGAAAAACTGTTTTTT. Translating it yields CASSAPGGAGEKLFF.

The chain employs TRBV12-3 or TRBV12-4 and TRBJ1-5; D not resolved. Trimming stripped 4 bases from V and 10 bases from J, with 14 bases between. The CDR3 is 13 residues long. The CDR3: CASSYYAENPQHF. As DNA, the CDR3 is TGTGCCAGCAGTTATTATGCCGAAAACCCCCAGCATTTT.

DNA for the CDR3: TGTGCCAGCAGCCTAGGGTCTAGCGGGGGCACCTACGAGCAGTACTTC. Encoded protein: CASSLGSSGGTYEQYF. V usage is TRBV7-3 and J usage is TRBJ2-7; 10 positions match TRBD2. J lost 2 bases, V lost 5 bases, and 9 bases had no gene match. CDR3 length: 16 amino acids. Looked up from germline, CDR1 is SGHTA and CDR2 is FQGTGA.

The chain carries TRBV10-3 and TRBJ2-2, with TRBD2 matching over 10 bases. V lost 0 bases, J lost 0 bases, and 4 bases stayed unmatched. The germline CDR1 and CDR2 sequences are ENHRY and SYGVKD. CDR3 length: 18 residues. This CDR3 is CAISESSGGPTNTGELFF. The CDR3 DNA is TGTGCCATCAGTGAGTCTAGCGGGGGGCCCACGAACACCGGGGAGCTGTTTTTT.

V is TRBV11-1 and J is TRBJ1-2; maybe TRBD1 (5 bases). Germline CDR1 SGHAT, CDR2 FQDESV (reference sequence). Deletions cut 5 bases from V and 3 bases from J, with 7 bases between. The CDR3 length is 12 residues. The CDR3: CASSDSHYGYTF. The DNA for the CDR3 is TGTGCCAGCAGCGACAGCCACTATGGCTACACCTTC. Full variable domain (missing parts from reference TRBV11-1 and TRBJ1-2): EAEVAQSPRYKITEKSQAVAFWCDPISGHATLYWYRQILGQGPELLVQFQDESVVDDSQLPKDRFSAERLKGVDSTLKIQPAELGDSAMYLCASSDSHYGYTFGSGTRLTVV.

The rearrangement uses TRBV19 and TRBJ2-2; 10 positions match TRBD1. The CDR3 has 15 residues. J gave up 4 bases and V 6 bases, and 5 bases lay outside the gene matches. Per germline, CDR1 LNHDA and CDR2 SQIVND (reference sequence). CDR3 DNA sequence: TGTGCCAGTAGGCCGGGACAGGGGATCACCGGGGAGCTGTTTTTT. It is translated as CASRPGQGITGELFF.

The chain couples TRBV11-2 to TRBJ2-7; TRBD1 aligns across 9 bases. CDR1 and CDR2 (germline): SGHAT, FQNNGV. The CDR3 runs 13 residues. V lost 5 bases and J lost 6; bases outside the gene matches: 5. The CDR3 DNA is TGTGCCAGCAGCGCGGGACAGGGAAGCGAGCAGTACTTC. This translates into CASSAGQGSEQYF.

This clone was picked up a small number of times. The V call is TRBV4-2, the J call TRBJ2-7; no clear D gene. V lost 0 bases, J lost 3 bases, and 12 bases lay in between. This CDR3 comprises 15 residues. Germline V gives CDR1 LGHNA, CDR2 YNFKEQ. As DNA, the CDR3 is TGTGCCAGCAGCCAAGACGCAGGCGACAACTACGAGCAGTACTTC. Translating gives CASSQDAGDNYEQYF.

CDR3 coding DNA: TGTGCCAGCAGTTTCACCGGGACGGACCGTCACACCTTC. Its translation: CASSFTGTDRHTF. V is TRBV6-2 or TRBV6-3 and J is TRBJ1-2; D perhaps matches TRBD1 (5 bases). V gave up 4 bases and J gave up 12 bases, with 18 bases separating them. The CDR3 totals 13 residues. Germline V lookup: CDR1 MNHEY, CDR2 SVGEGT.

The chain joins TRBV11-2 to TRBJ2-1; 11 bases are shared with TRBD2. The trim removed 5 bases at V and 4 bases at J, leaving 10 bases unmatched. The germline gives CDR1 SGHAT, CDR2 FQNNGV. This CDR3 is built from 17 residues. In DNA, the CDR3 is TGTGCCAGCAGCGAGAGACTAGCGGGAAGGGTATACAATGAGCAGTTCTTC. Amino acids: CASSERLAGRVYNEQFF.

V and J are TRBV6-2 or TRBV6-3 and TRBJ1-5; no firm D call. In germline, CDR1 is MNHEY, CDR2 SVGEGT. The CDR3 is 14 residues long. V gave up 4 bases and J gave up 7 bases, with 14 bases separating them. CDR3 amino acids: CASSLVSGRQPQHF. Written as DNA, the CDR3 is TGTGCCAGCAGTTTAGTCAGTGGCAGGCAGCCCCAGCATTTT.

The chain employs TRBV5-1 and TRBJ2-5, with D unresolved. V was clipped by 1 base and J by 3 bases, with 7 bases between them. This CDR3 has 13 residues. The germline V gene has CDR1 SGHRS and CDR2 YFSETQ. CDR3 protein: CASSLFWEETQYF. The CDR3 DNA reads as TGCGCCAGCAGCTTGTTTTGGGAAGAGACCCAGTACTTC.

This CDR3 reads CASSLVRNSGNTIYF. The CDR3 DNA is TGTGCCAGCAGCTTAGTCAGGAACTCTGGAAACACCATATATTTT. The V call is TRBV7-2, the J call TRBJ1-3; D not certain. This CDR3 has 15 amino acids. Trimming left V 1 base short and J 0 bases short, with 7 bases between. Germline CDR1 and CDR2: SGHTA and FQGNSA.

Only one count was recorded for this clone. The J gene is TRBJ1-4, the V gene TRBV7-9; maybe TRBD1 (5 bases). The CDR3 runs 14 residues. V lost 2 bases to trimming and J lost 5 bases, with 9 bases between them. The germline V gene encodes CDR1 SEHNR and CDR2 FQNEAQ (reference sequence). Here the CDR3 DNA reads TGTGCCAGCAGCTTATCAGGGAAAAATGAAAAACTGTTTTTT. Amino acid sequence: CASSLSGKNEKLFF.

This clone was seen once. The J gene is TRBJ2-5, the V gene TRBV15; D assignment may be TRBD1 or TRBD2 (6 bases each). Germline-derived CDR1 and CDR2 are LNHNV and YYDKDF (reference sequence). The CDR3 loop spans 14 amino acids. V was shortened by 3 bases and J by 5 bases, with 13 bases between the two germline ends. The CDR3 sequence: CATSSPGARETQYF. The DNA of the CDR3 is TGTGCCACCAGCAGTCCGGGGGCCAGGGAGACCCAGTACTTC.

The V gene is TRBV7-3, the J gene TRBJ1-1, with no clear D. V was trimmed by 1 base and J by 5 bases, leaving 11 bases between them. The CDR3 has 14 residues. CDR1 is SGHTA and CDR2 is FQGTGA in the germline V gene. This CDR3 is CASSLRPRGTEAFF. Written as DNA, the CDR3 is TGTGCCAGCAGCTTAAGGCCGCGTGGGACTGAAGCTTTCTTT.

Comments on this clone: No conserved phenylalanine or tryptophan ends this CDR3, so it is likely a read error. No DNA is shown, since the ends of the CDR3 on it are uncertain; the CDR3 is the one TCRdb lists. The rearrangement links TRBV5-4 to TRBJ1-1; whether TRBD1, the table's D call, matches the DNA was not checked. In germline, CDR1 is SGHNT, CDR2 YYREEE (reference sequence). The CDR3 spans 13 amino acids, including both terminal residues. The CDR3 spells CASSFLLGQGGEI.

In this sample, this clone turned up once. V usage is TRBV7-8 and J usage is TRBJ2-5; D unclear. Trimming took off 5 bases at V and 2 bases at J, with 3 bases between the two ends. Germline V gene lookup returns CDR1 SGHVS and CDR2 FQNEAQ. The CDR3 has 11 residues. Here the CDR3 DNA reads TGTGCCAGCAGCGTTCAAGAGACCCAGTACTTC. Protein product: CASSVQETQYF.

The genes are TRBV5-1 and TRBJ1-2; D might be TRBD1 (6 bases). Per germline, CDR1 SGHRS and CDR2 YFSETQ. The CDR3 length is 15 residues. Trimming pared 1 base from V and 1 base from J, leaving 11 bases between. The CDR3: CASSLSGGDNYGYTF. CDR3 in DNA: TGCGCCAGCAGCTTGTCGGGGGGCGATAACTATGGCTACACCTTC.

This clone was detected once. The CDR3 DNA is TGTGCCAGCAGCTGGGGGACAGGGAACACTGAAGCTTTCTTT. Amino acids: CASSWGTGNTEAFF. The genes are TRBV5-6 and TRBJ1-1, with 8 bases matching TRBD1. With 3 bases clipped from V and 1 base from J, the junction kept 2 bases outside the gene matches. There are 14 residues in the CDR3. CDR1 and CDR2 (germline): SGHDT, YYEEEE.

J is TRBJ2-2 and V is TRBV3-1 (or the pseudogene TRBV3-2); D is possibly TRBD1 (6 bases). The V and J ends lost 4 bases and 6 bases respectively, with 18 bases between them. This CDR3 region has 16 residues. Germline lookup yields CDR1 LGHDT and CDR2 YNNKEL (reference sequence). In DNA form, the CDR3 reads TGTGCCAGCAGCCTCCCCCAGGGGACCAGTTCCGGGGAGCTGTTTTTT. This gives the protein CASSLPQGTSSGELFF.